Below are 32 T cell receptor beta chains sequenced from a single sample in a study of blood T cell repertoires in COVID-19. Profiled with immunoSEQ multiplex PCR; TCRdb holds only in-frame clones, not every one. The profile shows some 180,000 clones, around 90% of them singletons. The sample taken for sequencing was peripheral blood. Every receptor here comes from a man between 18 and 29 years old with COVID-19, enrolled during active disease.

This clone occurred a few times. As DNA, the CDR3 is TGTGCCACCAGCAGCACAGGGTACAATCAGCCCCAGCATTTT. It yields the protein CATSSTGYNQPQHF. The V and J genes are TRBV15 and TRBJ1-5, with D possibly matching TRBD1 (6 bases). The germline V and J ends were trimmed by 3 bases and 3 bases, with 9 bases remaining between them. Germline loops: CDR1 LNHNV, CDR2 YYDKDF (reference sequence). CDR3 size: 14 residues.

The chain's CDR3 is CASSLLAGYYEQYF. CDR3 nucleotides: TGTGCCAGCAGTTTACTAGCGGGGTACTACGAGCAGTACTTC. This chain joins TRBV28 and TRBJ2-7, with TRBD2 matching 9 bases. Looked up from germline, CDR1 is MDHEN and CDR2 is SYDVKM. The junction had 2 bases not matched to a gene; V was cut back by 2 bases and J by 3 bases. The CDR3 is 14 amino acids.

V is TRBV6-2 or TRBV6-3 and J is TRBJ2-1, with D tentatively TRBD2 (6 bases). The CDR3 contains 18 residues. Trimming shortened V by 2 bases and J by 7 bases, and 24 bases separated the two germline ends. Germline V gene data show CDR1 as MNHEY and CDR2 as SVGEGT. In DNA form, the CDR3 reads TGTGCCAGCAGTTACCTCCCACTAGGGTGGGAGGCTGAAAATGAGCAGTTCTTC. Its translation is CASSYLPLGWEAENEQFF.

J is TRBJ2-1 and V is TRBV11-2; 8 nucleotides align to TRBD1. V trimming: 5 bases; J trimming: 8 bases; junction bases outside the gene matches: 5. Germline CDR1 SGHAT, CDR2 FQNNGV. This CDR3 comprises 13 residues. This CDR3 is CASSIQTGDEQFF. DNA for the CDR3: TGTGCCAGCAGCATCCAGACAGGGGATGAGCAGTTCTTC. The entire variable domain, with the rest obtained from reference TRBV11-2 and TRBJ2-1, is as follows: EAGVAQSPRYKIIEKRQSVAFWCNPISGHATLYWYQQILGQGPKLLIQFQNNGVVDDSQLPKDRFSAERLKGVDSTLKIQPAKLEDSAVYLCASSIQTGDEQFFGPGTRLTVL.

This rearrangement joins TRBV24-1 to TRBJ1-2; TRBD1 is a possible D gene (6 bases). Germline V lookup: CDR1 KGHDR, CDR2 SFDVKD. V shed 10 bases and J shed 2 bases, with 16 bases lying between them. The CDR3 totals 14 residues. This chain's CDR3 is CATSKADRNYGYTF. Written as DNA, the CDR3 is TGTGCCACGAGTAAGGCAGACAGGAACTATGGCTACACCTTC.

V usage is TRBV30 and J usage is TRBJ1-1, with D possibly being TRBD1 (5 bases). With 3 bases removed from V and 3 bases from J, the gap between germline ends came to 8 bases. CDR3 length: 12 amino acids. CDR1 and CDR2 (germline): GTSNPN, SVGIG (reference sequence). For the CDR3, the DNA is TGTGCCTGGAGGAGCAGGGACACTGAAGCTTTCTTT. This codes for CAWRSRDTEAFF.

This sequence joins TRBV7-2 and TRBJ2-1; 9 bases align to TRBD2. There are 15 residues in the CDR3. V gave up 4 bases and J gave up 8 bases; unmatched junction bases: 9. CDR1 SGHTA and CDR2 FQGNSA come from the germline V gene. As DNA, the CDR3 is TGTGCCAGCAGCTCCCAAAGCGGGAGGAACGATGAGCAGTTCTTC. As protein: CASSSQSGRNDEQFF.

This chain links TRBV2 with TRBJ1-6, with a possible D match to TRBD1 (5 bases). The length of the CDR3 is 15 residues. From germline, CDR1 is SNHLY and CDR2 FYNNEI. V was cut by 4 bases and J by 7 bases, with 14 bases left in between. CDR3 sequence reads: CASSATDFTNSPLHF. As DNA, the CDR3 is TGTGCCAGCAGTGCGACAGACTTTACGAATTCACCCCTCCACTTT.

The rearrangement links TRBV19 to TRBJ2-1; TRBD1 matches at 7 bases. The CDR3 covers 14 residues. J gave up 4 bases and V 4 bases, and 4 bases lay outside the gene matches. Germline V gives CDR1 LNHDA, CDR2 SQIVND (reference sequence). CDR3: CASSTTGFYNEQFF. The CDR3 bases are TGTGCCAGTAGTACGACAGGGTTTTACAATGAGCAGTTCTTC.

A note on this clone: The identical CDR3 is also encoded by other nucleotide sequences in the sample. The chain joins TRBV5-4 to TRBJ2-7; D gene ambiguous. In germline, CDR1 is SGHNT, CDR2 YYREEE (reference sequence). Between the trimmed V and J ends, which lost 1 base and 3 bases, there was a span of 8 bases. The CDR3 sequence is 13 residues long. The CDR3 DNA reads TGTGCCAGCAGCTTGAGAGGTAGCTACGAGCAGTACTTC. Residues: CASSLRGSYEQYF.

The chain is built from TRBV28 and TRBJ1-2; D may be TRBD1 (5 bases). CDR3 length: 14 residues. Per germline, CDR1 MDHEN and CDR2 SYDVKM. V was pared by 6 bases and J by 4 bases, with 15 bases between. CDR3 bases: TGTGCCAGCAGCCCCCCTGGGGGGTTCTATGGCTACACCTTC. This encodes CASSPPGGFYGYTF.

V and J are TRBV5-5 and TRBJ1-3; 9 positions agree with TRBD1. J gave up 2 bases and V 5 bases, and 5 bases lay outside the gene matches. The CDR3 runs 15 residues. Looked up from germline, CDR1 is SGHKS and CDR2 is YYEKEE (reference sequence). CDR3 sequence reads: CASSPYRGPGNTIYF. CDR3 in DNA: TGTGCCAGCAGTCCATACAGGGGGCCTGGAAACACCATATATTTT.

The chain carries TRBV7-2 and TRBJ2-2; 9 positions agree with TRBD1. This CDR3 is 16 amino acids long. V dropped 5 bases and J dropped 6; count of bases not matched to a gene: 10. Germline-derived CDR1 and CDR2 are SGHTA and FQGNSA. CDR3 in DNA: TGTGCCAGCAGCAACACAGGACAGGGGTGGGCCGGGGAGCTGTTTTTT. Amino acids: CASSNTGQGWAGELFF.

V usage is TRBV28 and J usage is TRBJ2-7; maybe TRBD2 (5 bases). CDR3 length equals 15 residues. V lost 4 bases and J 5 bases, leaving 18 bases between the germline ends. Germline CDR1 MDHEN, CDR2 SYDVKM. This CDR3 is CASSSQRSGFNEQYF. CDR3 coding DNA: TGTGCCAGCAGTTCCCAGAGGTCGGGGTTCAACGAGCAGTACTTC.

The J gene is TRBJ1-1, the V gene TRBV10-3; TRBD1 matches at 8 bases. The junction had 3 bases not matched to a gene; V was cut back by 2 bases and J by 7 bases. CDR1 is ENHRY, CDR2 SYGVKD, per germline. This CDR3 has 13 amino acids. DNA for the CDR3: TGTGCCATCAGTGAGCAGGGGGCGGGTGAAGCTTTCTTT. Its protein product is CAISEQGAGEAFF.

The rearrangement uses TRBV4-1 and TRBJ2-2; 8 positions match TRBD1. Looked up from germline, CDR1 is MGHRA and CDR2 is YSYEKL. This CDR3 has 18 residues. V shed 0 bases, J shed 4 bases, and the junction held 10 bases outside the gene matches. The CDR3 DNA is TGCGCCAGCAGCCAAGATCGGAGCAGGGGGCTAGTCACCGGGGAGCTGTTTTTT. Translated, it gives CASSQDRSRGLVTGELFF.

This chain joins TRBV7-2 and TRBJ1-2; 12 bases are a match to TRBD1. After removal of 1 base from V and 6 bases from J, the junction contained 6 bases not matched to a gene. The CDR3 is 16 residues long. Germline CDR1 is SGHTA and CDR2 is FQGNSA. The CDR3, as DNA: TGTGCCAGCAGCTTAGGAGGGACAGGGGGCGCGCATGGCTACACCTTC. Its protein product is CASSLGGTGGAHGYTF.

The chain combines TRBV6-5 with TRBJ2-3; possible D gene TRBD2, 5 bases. The CDR3 is 14 residues long. CDR1 and CDR2 from the germline V gene are MNHEY and SVGAGI. V was trimmed by 7 bases and J by 1 base, leaving 12 bases between them. The CDR3, as DNA: TGTGCCAGCACCTCCGACGGGGGCACAGATACGCAGTATTTT. It codes for CASTSDGGTDTQYF.

The genes are TRBV6-5 and TRBJ1-2, with D possibly matching TRBD1 (6 bases). V lost 8 bases and J lost 8, with 24 bases in between. This CDR3 is 15 amino acids long. In germline, CDR1 is MNHEY, CDR2 SVGAGI. In DNA form, the CDR3 reads TGTGCCAGCGCCAGCGTCAGGGGCACGTATGCGGGCTACACCTTC. It codes for CASASVRGTYAGYTF.

The chain recombines TRBV4-1 with TRBJ1-1, with D unclear. The V end was cut by 5 bases, the J end by 6 bases, with 16 bases between. Germline V gene lookup returns CDR1 MGHRA and CDR2 YSYEKL. The CDR3 length is 14 residues. The CDR3 bases are TGCGCCAGCAGCTTAAAGTTGTATGAGGCTGAAGCTTTCTTT. Translating gives CASSLKLYEAEAFF.

This rearrangement joins TRBV6-6 to TRBJ1-5; TRBD1 agrees at 7 bases. CDR1 and CDR2 (germline): MNHNY, SVGAGI (reference sequence). The CDR3 runs 16 residues. Trimming took 5 bases from V and 3 from J; bases not matched to a gene: 10. CDR3 nucleotide sequence: TGTGCCAGCAGTCACCCGGGACAGCCTTACAATCAGCCCCAGCATTTT. Translating gives CASSHPGQPYNQPQHF.

This chain connects TRBV28 to TRBJ2-7, with unresolved D. V lost 1 base, J lost 3 bases, and 7 bases lay in between. The V gene's germline CDR1 is MDHEN and CDR2 SYDVKM. The CDR3 runs 13 residues. This chain's CDR3 is CASSLYGGYEQYF. The CDR3 nucleotides read TGTGCCAGCAGTTTATATGGCGGCTACGAGCAGTACTTC. Based on the CDR3 plus reference TRBV28 and TRBJ2-7, the full variable domain is DVKVTQSSRYLVKRTGEKVFLECVQDMDHENMFWYRQDPGLGLRLIYFSYDVKMKEKGDIPEGYSVSREKKERFSLILESASTNQTSMYLCASSLYGGYEQYFGPGTRLTVT.

This clone showed up just once. The chain recombines TRBV24-1 with TRBJ2-1; 10 bases match TRBD2. The trim removed 2 bases at V and 2 bases at J, leaving 8 bases unmatched. Germline assignment: CDR1 KGHDR and CDR2 SFDVKD. The CDR3 covers 18 residues. The DNA of the CDR3 is TGTGCCACCAGTGATTCGACCGGTAGCGGGAGGCCCTACAATGAGCAGTTCTTC. Its translation is CATSDSTGSGRPYNEQFF.

V usage is TRBV4-2 and J usage is TRBJ2-7; TRBD2 is a possible D gene (5 bases). The ends were cut back, 4 bases at V and 3 bases at J, with 19 bases in the middle. Germline lookup yields CDR1 LGHNA and CDR2 YNFKEQ. This CDR3 comprises 16 residues. The DNA of the CDR3 is TGTGCCAGCAGCCCAGGCTCGGAGCGGCCGTACTACGAGCAGTACTTC. It encodes CASSPGSERPYYEQYF.

The chain uses TRBV6-1 and TRBJ2-7; the D gene is possibly TRBD2 (6 bases). V dropped 1 base and J dropped 3 bases, with 16 bases sitting between them. CDR3 size: 16 residues. Germline values: CDR1 MNHNS, CDR2 SASEGT. The CDR3 spells CASSEEGWEDHYEQYF. For the CDR3, the DNA is TGTGCCAGCAGTGAAGAAGGGTGGGAGGACCACTACGAGCAGTACTTC.

This clone has a single count. The chain combines TRBV11-3 with TRBJ2-2, with D perhaps TRBD1 (6 bases). Germline loops: CDR1 SGHNT, CDR2 YENEEA. Trimming removed 4 bases from V and 6 bases from J, with 12 bases in between. The CDR3 spans 14 residues. For the CDR3, the DNA is TGTGCCAGCAGCTCCTTAGGGGGACCCGGGGAGCTGTTTTTT. Translating it yields CASSSLGGPGELFF.

The rearrangement links TRBV19 to TRBJ1-1; D unclear. Germline loops: CDR1 LNHDA, CDR2 SQIVND (reference sequence). The CDR3 totals 14 residues. Between the trimmed V and J ends, which lost 6 bases and 1 base, there was a span of 12 bases. CDR3 sequence (DNA): TGTGCCAGTAGCGAGGGTTATTCGAACACTGAAGCTTTCTTT. Translating it yields CASSEGYSNTEAFF.

J is TRBJ2-7 and V is TRBV28, with 8 bases that match TRBD1. With 1 base clipped from V and 3 bases from J, the junction kept 5 bases outside the gene matches. CDR1 and CDR2 (germline): MDHEN, SYDVKM. CDR3 size: 15 residues. CDR3 sequence: CASSLYGTGNYEQYF. CDR3 nucleotides: TGTGCCAGCAGTTTATATGGGACAGGAAACTACGAGCAGTACTTC.

This clone was counted a few times. This chain connects TRBV10-3 to TRBJ2-1, with 8 bases identical to TRBD2. The CDR3 has 17 amino acids. Germline loops: CDR1 ENHRY, CDR2 SYGVKD. V gave up 1 base and J gave up 10 bases; unmatched junction bases: 15. This chain's CDR3 is CAISEWTSPPPPGEQFF. Written as DNA, the CDR3 is TGTGCCATCAGTGAGTGGACTAGCCCGCCCCCACCAGGGGAGCAGTTCTTC.

V and J are TRBV6-5 and TRBJ1-2; TRBD1 agrees at 7 bases. Per the germline V gene, CDR1 is MNHEY and CDR2 is SVGAGI. The CDR3 is 15 amino acids. J was trimmed by 4 bases and V by 5 bases; bases with no gene match: 10. CDR3 amino acids: CASSPSQGQFYGYTF. CDR3 nucleotide sequence: TGTGCCAGCAGTCCTTCTCAGGGACAGTTCTATGGCTACACCTTC.

CDR3 region: CASSELASPADTQYF. The CDR3, as DNA: TGCGCCAGCAGTGAGTTGGCTAGCCCTGCAGATACGCAGTATTTT. The chain uses TRBV10-2 and TRBJ2-3; TRBD2 is a possible D gene (5 bases). Trimming pared 1 base from V and 4 bases from J, leaving 12 bases between. CDR1 WSHSY and CDR2 SAAADI come from the germline V gene. The CDR3 extends over 15 amino acids.

This chain joins TRBV5-1 and TRBJ2-5, with D possibly matching TRBD2 (6 bases). CDR1 is SGHRS, CDR2 YFSETQ, per germline. This CDR3 is 13 amino acids long. V lost 2 bases to trimming and J lost 5 bases, with 10 bases between them. The CDR3, as DNA: TGCGCCAGCAGCTTACAGGCGGGGGAGACCCAGTACTTC. Its translation is CASSLQAGETQYF.